These 12 T cell receptor beta chains were all obtained from the same sample, sequenced in a study of OX40 agonist ivuxolimab in advanced cancers. Measured with immunoSEQ multiplex PCR; TCRdb has only the in-frame clones, and not every one. Of roughly 100,000 clones listed, approximately 80% are singletons. Sequences were derived from CD4+ or CD8+ T cells sorted from blood, sampled in a trial of the OX40 agonist ivuxolimab. These receptors were collected from an adult with an advanced solid tumor such as melanoma, head and neck, liver or kidney cancer.

This CDR3 is CASSPEESGANVLTF. The DNA of the CDR3 is TGTGCCAGCTCACCGGAGGAATCTGGGGCCAACGTCCTGACTTTC. This chain links TRBV18 with TRBJ2-6; tentative D call: TRBD2 (5 bases). V lost 3 bases to trimming and J lost 1 base, with 7 bases between them. The CDR3 has 15 amino acids. Germline loops: CDR1 KGHSH, CDR2 LQKENI.

This clone is a singleton in its sample. The chain has TRBV10-1 and TRBJ2-3; D unresolved. Between the trimmed V and J ends, which lost 4 bases and 4 bases, there was a span of 9 bases. This CDR3 spans 13 amino acids. Per germline, CDR1 WNHNN and CDR2 SYGVQD (reference sequence). The CDR3 loop is CASSGGVADTQYF. Here the CDR3 DNA reads TGCGCCAGCAGTGGTGGGGTGGCAGATACGCAGTATTTT.

This chain connects TRBV5-1 to TRBJ2-1, with D perhaps TRBD2 (7 bases). Germline-derived CDR1 and CDR2 are SGHRS and YFSETQ. The CDR3 is 16 amino acids. Trimming stripped 4 bases from V and 5 bases from J, with 19 bases between. This CDR3 is CASSPLPGGGHNEQFF. The CDR3 DNA follows: TGCGCCAGCAGCCCGCTTCCTGGCGGGGGCCACAATGAGCAGTTCTTC. The full variable domain, completed using reference TRBV5-1 and TRBJ2-1, is KAGVTQTPRYLIKTRGQQVTLSCSPISGHRSVSWYQQTPGQGLQFLFEYFSETQRNKGNFPGRFSGRQFSNSRSEMNVSTLELGDSALYLCASSPLPGGGHNEQFFGPGTRLTVL.

This clone was seen just once. The J gene is TRBJ2-1, the V gene TRBV7-6; D perhaps matches TRBD2 (6 bases). Germline values: CDR1 SGHVS, CDR2 FNYEAQ. Between the trimmed V and J ends, which lost 0 bases and 1 base, there was a span of 13 bases. CDR3 length: 17 amino acids. In DNA, the CDR3 is TGTGCCAGCAGCTTAGCTGGATCGGGGGTTTCCTACAATGAGCAGTTCTTC. Amino acids: CASSLAGSGVSYNEQFF.

This rearrangement joins TRBV7-2 to TRBJ2-7, with 7 bases matching TRBD2. CDR3 length: 14 residues. V lost 3 bases and J lost 4; bases outside the gene matches: 6. Germline CDR1 and CDR2: SGHTA and FQGNSA. CDR3 protein: CASSLQGREYEQYF. The CDR3 nucleotides read TGTGCCAGCAGCTTGCAAGGGAGGGAATACGAGCAGTACTTC. Full variable domain (remainder filled in from reference TRBV7-2 and TRBJ2-7): GAGVSQSPSNKVTEKGKDVELRCDPISGHTALYWYRQSLGQGLEFLIYFQGNSAPDKSGLPSDRFSAERTGGSVSTLTIQRTQQEDSAVYLCASSLQGREYEQYFGPGTRLTVT.

V and J are TRBV7-2 and TRBJ2-6; 7 bases match TRBD1. CDR3 length equals 17 residues. The germline CDR1 and CDR2 sequences are SGHTA and FQGNSA. Losses at the gene ends were 2 bases for V and 1 base for J; bases not matched to a gene: 5. The CDR3 is CASSLRGGASGANVLTF. DNA for the CDR3: TGTGCCAGCAGCTTACGAGGGGGCGCGTCTGGGGCCAACGTCCTGACTTTC. The full variable domain, its missing parts supplied by reference TRBV7-2 and TRBJ2-6, is GAGVSQSPSNKVTEKGKDVELRCDPISGHTALYWYRQSLGQGLEFLIYFQGNSAPDKSGLPSDRFSAERTGGSVSTLTIQRTQQEDSAVYLCASSLRGGASGANVLTFGAGSRLTVL.

This clone has a single count. At one of its ends the junction is not consistent with the germline gene, which may arise from a read error. The genes are TRBV14 and TRBJ1-1; possibly TRBD1 for D (5 bases). CDR3 length: 16 residues. Looked up from germline, CDR1 is SGHDN and CDR2 is FVKESK. The CDR3 loop reads CASSQRQRLMNIEAFF. Written as DNA, the CDR3 is TGTGCCAGCAGCCAGCGACAGAGGCTCATGAACATTGAAGCTTTCTTT.

This clone was seen only a few times. CDR3 amino acids: CASSEGVFSGSPLHF. CDR3 nucleotide sequence: TGTGCCAGCAGCGAAGGGGTCTTTTCGGGCTCACCCCTCCACTTT. The J gene is TRBJ1-6, the V gene TRBV14; maybe TRBD1 (5 bases). This CDR3 comprises 15 residues. The ends were cut back, 5 bases at V and 10 bases at J, with 18 bases in the middle. Germline V gene lookup returns CDR1 SGHDN and CDR2 FVKESK.

CDR3 protein: CASSQVTAGGEKLFF. Here the CDR3 DNA reads TGCGCCAGCAGCCAAGTTACGGCTGGGGGTGAAAAACTGTTTTTT. The gene calls are TRBV4-1 and TRBJ1-4, with D tentatively TRBD1 (5 bases). The CDR3 spans 15 residues. Germline CDR1 is MGHRA and CDR2 is YSYEKL. V was pared by 1 base and J by 7 bases, with 13 bases between.

The chain couples TRBV6-5 to TRBJ1-2; the D is unclear. Germline V gives CDR1 MNHEY, CDR2 SVGAGI. Trimming took 2 bases from V and 2 from J, leaving 9 bases between them. This CDR3 has 14 residues. The CDR3 DNA reads as TGTGCCAGCAGTTACGGGTACAGAAACTATGGCTACACCTTC. The encoded protein is CASSYGYRNYGYTF.

The J gene is TRBJ2-2, the V gene TRBV29-1; TRBD1 matches 7 bases. V was clipped by 7 bases and J by 0 bases; unmatched bases: 5. This CDR3 comprises 14 residues. Germline assignment: CDR1 SQVTM and CDR2 ANQGSEA. CDR3 region: CSARGQPNTGELFF. CDR3 nucleotide sequence: TGCAGCGCCCGGGGACAGCCGAACACCGGGGAGCTGTTTTTT.

V and J are TRBV2 and TRBJ2-1; 10 bases map to TRBD1. Germline V gives CDR1 SNHLY, CDR2 FYNNEI. Losses at the gene ends were 5 bases for V and 3 bases for J; bases not matched to a gene: 4. The CDR3 is 15 residues long. The CDR3 bases are TGTGCCAGCAGTCGGGACAGGGGAGTCTACAATGAGCAGTTCTTC. The encoded protein is CASSRDRGVYNEQFF.